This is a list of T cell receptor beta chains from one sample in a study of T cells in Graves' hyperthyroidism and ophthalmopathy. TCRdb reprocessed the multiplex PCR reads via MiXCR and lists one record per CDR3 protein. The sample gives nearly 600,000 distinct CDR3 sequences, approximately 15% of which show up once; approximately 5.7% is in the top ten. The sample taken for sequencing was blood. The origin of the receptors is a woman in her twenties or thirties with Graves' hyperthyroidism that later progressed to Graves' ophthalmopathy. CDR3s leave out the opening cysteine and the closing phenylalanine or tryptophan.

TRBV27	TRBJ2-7	ASSNPGGPYEQY
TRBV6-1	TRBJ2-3	ASSYKAGGADTQY
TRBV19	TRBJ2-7	ASSIPFRGSEQY
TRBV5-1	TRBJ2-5	ASSSGQEPETQY
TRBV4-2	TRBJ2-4	ASSQDKGWLYIQY
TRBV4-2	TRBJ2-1	ASSQDEASSSYNEQF
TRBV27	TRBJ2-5	ASRSLGGTQY
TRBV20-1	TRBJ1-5	SARPTGTDNQPQH
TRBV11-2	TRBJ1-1	ASSFWSGPGGGDTEAF
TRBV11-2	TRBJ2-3	ASSSRGGADTQY
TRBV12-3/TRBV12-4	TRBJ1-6	ASNGGVGIGSPLH
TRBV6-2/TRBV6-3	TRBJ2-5	ASSYGEGDQETQY
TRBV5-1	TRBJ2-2	ASSQAGGITGELF
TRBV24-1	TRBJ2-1	ATSDETVFNNEQF
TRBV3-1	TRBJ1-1	ASSPPYREDGEAF
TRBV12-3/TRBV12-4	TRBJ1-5	ASSFLGTTVYSNQPQH
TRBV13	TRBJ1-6	ASSPNTGANSPLH